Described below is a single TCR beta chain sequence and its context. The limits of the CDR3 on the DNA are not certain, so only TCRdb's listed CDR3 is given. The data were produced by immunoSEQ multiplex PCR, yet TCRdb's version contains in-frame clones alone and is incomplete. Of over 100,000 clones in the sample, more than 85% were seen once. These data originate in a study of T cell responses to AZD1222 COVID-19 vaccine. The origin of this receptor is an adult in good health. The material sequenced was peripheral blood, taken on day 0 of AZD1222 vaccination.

This CDR3 is CASSFVVAQGAATF. This chain uses TRBV5-4 with TRBJ1-2; the D call in the table, TRBD1, was not verified against the DNA. Germline CDR1 SGHNT, CDR2 YYREEE (reference sequence). The CDR3 extends over 14 residues, inclusive of both ends.